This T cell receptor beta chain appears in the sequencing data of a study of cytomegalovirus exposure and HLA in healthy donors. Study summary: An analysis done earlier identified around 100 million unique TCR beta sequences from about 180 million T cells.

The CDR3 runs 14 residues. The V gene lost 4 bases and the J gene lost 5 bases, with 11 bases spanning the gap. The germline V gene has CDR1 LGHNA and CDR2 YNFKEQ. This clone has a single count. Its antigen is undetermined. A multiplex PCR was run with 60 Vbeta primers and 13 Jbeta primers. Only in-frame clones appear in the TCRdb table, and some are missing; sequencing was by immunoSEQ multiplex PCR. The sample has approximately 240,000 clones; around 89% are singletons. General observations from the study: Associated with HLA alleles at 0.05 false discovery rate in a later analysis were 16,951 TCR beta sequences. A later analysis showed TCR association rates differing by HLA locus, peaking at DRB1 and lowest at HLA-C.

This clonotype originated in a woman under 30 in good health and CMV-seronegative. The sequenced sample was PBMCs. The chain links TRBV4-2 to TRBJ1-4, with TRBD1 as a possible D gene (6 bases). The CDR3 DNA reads TGTGCCAGCAGCCTATTACAGGGAAATGAAAAACTGTTTTTT. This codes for CASSLLQGNEKLFF.